A selection of T cell receptor beta chains follows, all from one sample in a study of blood T cell repertoires in COVID-19. Measured with immunoSEQ multiplex PCR; TCRdb has only the in-frame clones, and not every one. The sample has around 130,000 clones, about 80% seen once. Input material: peripheral blood. The receptors here all came from a woman aged 45-59 years with acute or convalescent COVID-19. The CDR3 runs from the conserved cysteine through the conserved F or W. A D gene is named only where the DNA matches it firmly. Not all rows give a size; the values are once, few, many and, for expanded clones, a class.

CDR3 protein: CASTSSGGLNTEAFF; CDR3 DNA: TGCGCCAGCACTTCGAGTGGGGGCCTTAACACTGAAGCTTTCTTT; V gene: TRBV23-1; clone size: -; D gene: -; J gene: TRBJ1-1
CDR3 protein: CASSIDRNTEAFF; CDR3 DNA: TGTGCCAGTAGTATAGACAGGAACACTGAAGCTTTCTTT; V gene: TRBV19; clone size: -; D gene: -; J gene: TRBJ1-1
CDR3 protein: CASSEALSGLAYNEQFF; CDR3 DNA: TGTGCCAGCAGTGAAGCTTTATCGGGACTAGCATACAATGAGCAGTTCTTC; V gene: TRBV6-1; clone size: -; D gene: TRBD2; J gene: TRBJ2-1
CDR3 protein: CASSGTRGGSGYTF; CDR3 DNA: TGTGCCAGCAGCGGAACCCGGGGGGGAAGTGGCTACACCTTC; V gene: TRBV9; clone size: -; D gene: -; J gene: TRBJ1-2
CDR3 protein: CASSRDQGNSPLHF; CDR3 DNA: TGTGCCAGCAGCCGCGACCAGGGGAATTCACCCCTCCACTTT; V gene: TRBV7-2; clone size: -; D gene: -; J gene: TRBJ1-6
CDR3 protein: CSVDAGLTEAFF; CDR3 DNA: TGCAGCGTTGACGCTGGGCTCACTGAAGCTTTCTTT; V gene: TRBV29-1; clone size: -; D gene: -; J gene: TRBJ1-1
CDR3 protein: CASSPVYRTGEGGYTF; CDR3 DNA: TGTGCCAGCTCACCAGTATATCGGACAGGGGAAGGTGGCTACACCTTC; V gene: TRBV18; clone size: -; D gene: TRBD1; J gene: TRBJ1-2
CDR3 protein: CSASPRLNTEAFF; CDR3 DNA: TGCAGTGCTAGTCCCAGATTGAACACTGAAGCTTTCTTT; V gene: TRBV20-1; clone size: -; D gene: -; J gene: TRBJ1-1
CDR3 protein: CASSDSARGWVRGRGNTEAFF; CDR3 DNA: TGTGCCAGCAGTGACTCGGCGCGGGGTTGGGTGAGGGGCCGGGGAAACACTGAAGCTTTCTTT; V gene: TRBV6-4; clone size: -; D gene: -; J gene: TRBJ1-1
CDR3 protein: CASSLGLAGGPSTDTQYF; CDR3 DNA: TGCGCCAGCAGCTTGGGGTTAGCGGGGGGGCCTAGCACAGATACGCAGTATTTT; V gene: TRBV5-1; clone size: -; D gene: TRBD2; J gene: TRBJ2-3
CDR3 protein: CASQGFYNEQFF; CDR3 DNA: TGTGCCAGCCAGGGTTTCTACAATGAGCAGTTCTTC; V gene: TRBV6-5; clone size: -; D gene: -; J gene: TRBJ2-1
CDR3 protein: CASSFFGGGGYTF; CDR3 DNA: TGTGCCAGCAGCTTCTTCGGGGGGGGAGGCTACACCTTC; V gene: TRBV5-4; clone size: -; D gene: -; J gene: TRBJ1-2
CDR3 protein: CASSRDGQGAYEQYF; CDR3 DNA: TGTGCCAGTAGTAGGGATGGACAGGGGGCCTACGAGCAGTACTTC; V gene: TRBV19; clone size: -; D gene: TRBD1; J gene: TRBJ2-7
CDR3 protein: CASSVGTPQGAGSGANVLTF; CDR3 DNA: TGTGCCAGCAGCGTAGGGACCCCACAGGGGGCTGGCTCTGGGGCCAACGTCCTGACTTTC; V gene: TRBV9; clone size: -; D gene: TRBD1; J gene: TRBJ2-6
CDR3 protein: CASGPRGNSPLHF; CDR3 DNA: TGCGCCAGCGGCCCCAGGGGTAATTCACCCCTCCACTTT; V gene: TRBV23-1; clone size: -; D gene: -; J gene: TRBJ1-6
CDR3 protein: CASSLDLRGHTQYF; CDR3 DNA: TGTGCCAGCAGCTTGGATTTGCGGGGGCATACGCAGTATTTT; V gene: TRBV5-6; clone size: -; D gene: -; J gene: TRBJ2-3
CDR3 protein: CATRGETGGTGELFF; CDR3 DNA: TGTGCCACCAGGGGGGAGACAGGGGGCACCGGGGAGCTGTTTTTT; V gene: TRBV24-1; clone size: -; D gene: TRBD1; J gene: TRBJ2-2
CDR3 protein: CASNEYGQDRRPSNYTF; CDR3 DNA: TGTGCCAGCAACGAGTACGGACAGGACAGGCGACCTTCTAACTACACCTTC; V gene: TRBV27; clone size: -; D gene: TRBD1; J gene: TRBJ1-2
CDR3 protein: CASSGQPNTGELFF; CDR3 DNA: TGTGCCAGTAGTGGACAACCAAACACCGGGGAGCTGTTTTTT; V gene: TRBV19; clone size: -; D gene: -; J gene: TRBJ2-2
CDR3 protein: CASSRGTEAFF; CDR3 DNA: TGTGCCAGCAGCCGCGGAACTGAAGCTTTCTTT; V gene: TRBV14; clone size: -; D gene: -; J gene: TRBJ1-1
CDR3 protein: CASSRASGGKTDTQYF; CDR3 DNA: TGTGCCAGCAGCCGGGCTAGCGGGGGGAAAACAGATACGCAGTATTTT; V gene: TRBV3-1/TRBV3-2; clone size: few; D gene: TRBD2; J gene: TRBJ2-3
CDR3 protein: CASSIGGIQPQHF; CDR3 DNA: TGTGCCAGTAGTATCGGAGGGATTCAGCCCCAGCATTTT; V gene: TRBV19; clone size: once; D gene: -; J gene: TRBJ1-5
CDR3 protein: CASSIVPGQGSHEQYF; CDR3 DNA: TGTGCCAGTAGTATAGTTCCGGGACAGGGGTCCCACGAGCAGTACTTC; V gene: TRBV19; clone size: -; D gene: TRBD1; J gene: TRBJ2-7
CDR3 protein: CAISDHTGGNQPQHF; CDR3 DNA: TGTGCCATCAGTGACCATACAGGGGGCAATCAGCCCCAGCATTTT; V gene: TRBV10-3; clone size: -; D gene: TRBD1; J gene: TRBJ1-5
CDR3 protein: CASSKWNEGTEAFF; CDR3 DNA: TGTGCCAGTAGTAAATGGAACGAGGGAACTGAAGCTTTCTTT; V gene: TRBV19; clone size: -; D gene: -; J gene: TRBJ1-1
CDR3 protein: CASRNTGTGGYGYTF; CDR3 DNA: TGTGCCAGCAGAAATACCGGGACAGGGGGTTATGGCTACACCTTC; V gene: TRBV28; clone size: -; D gene: TRBD1; J gene: TRBJ1-2
CDR3 protein: CASSKTGESSYNEQFF; CDR3 DNA: TGTGCCAGCAGTAAGACAGGGGAGAGCTCCTACAATGAGCAGTTCTTC; V gene: TRBV6-6; clone size: -; D gene: TRBD1; J gene: TRBJ2-1
CDR3 protein: CSVEAQGAFGYTF; CDR3 DNA: TGCAGCGTTGAAGCGCAGGGGGCCTTTGGCTACACCTTC; V gene: TRBV29-1; clone size: -; D gene: TRBD1; J gene: TRBJ1-2
CDR3 protein: CASSLVDRVSTEAFF; CDR3 DNA: TGTGCCAGCAGCTTAGTGGACAGGGTCAGCACTGAAGCTTTCTTT; V gene: TRBV7-2; clone size: -; D gene: TRBD1; J gene: TRBJ1-1
CDR3 protein: CASSQGQLEPLHF; CDR3 DNA: TGTGCCAGCAGCCAAGGACAGTTGGAACCCCTCCACTTT; V gene: TRBV7-8; clone size: -; D gene: -; J gene: TRBJ1-6
CDR3 protein: CATSDRDRGRGNEQFF; CDR3 DNA: TGTGCCACCAGTGATCGGGACAGGGGGCGCGGGAATGAGCAGTTCTTC; V gene: TRBV24-1; clone size: -; D gene: TRBD1; J gene: TRBJ2-1
CDR3 protein: CASSLTANIYTEAFF; CDR3 DNA: TGCGCCAGCAGCTTGACAGCAAACATTTACACTGAAGCTTTCTTT; V gene: TRBV5-1; clone size: -; D gene: -; J gene: TRBJ1-1
CDR3 protein: CAWSTTPGQGHEQYF; CDR3 DNA: TGTGCCTGGAGTACGACCCCTGGACAGGGCCACGAGCAGTACTTC; V gene: TRBV30; clone size: -; D gene: TRBD1; J gene: TRBJ2-7
CDR3 protein: CASSTGTGGHTEAFF; CDR3 DNA: TGCGCCAGCAGCACCGGGACAGGGGGCCACACTGAAGCTTTCTTT; V gene: TRBV5-1; clone size: -; D gene: TRBD1; J gene: TRBJ1-1
CDR3 protein: CASSINSPGHPNSPLHF; CDR3 DNA: TGTGCCAGTAGTATTAACTCACCGGGACACCCTAATTCACCCCTCCACTTT; V gene: TRBV19; clone size: -; D gene: -; J gene: TRBJ1-6
CDR3 protein: CASSLVRNEQFF; CDR3 DNA: TGTGCCAGCAGCTTAGTTCGGAATGAGCAGTTCTTC; V gene: TRBV11-2; clone size: -; D gene: -; J gene: TRBJ2-1
CDR3 protein: CASSPQGRGFYGYTF; CDR3 DNA: TGCGCCAGCAGCCCGCAGGGCAGGGGGTTTTACGGCTACACCTTC; V gene: TRBV4-1; clone size: -; D gene: TRBD1; J gene: TRBJ1-2
CDR3 protein: CASGLGQSAGNTIYF; CDR3 DNA: TGTGCTAGTGGTCTGGGACAGTCGGCTGGAAACACCATATATTTT; V gene: TRBV12-5; clone size: few; D gene: TRBD1; J gene: TRBJ1-3
CDR3 protein: CSASGDMGQLYEQYF; CDR3 DNA: TGCAGTGCTAGTGGGGATATGGGACAGCTTTACGAGCAGTACTTC; V gene: TRBV20-1; clone size: -; D gene: TRBD1; J gene: TRBJ2-7
CDR3 protein: CAISESHGGGSQPQHF; CDR3 DNA: TGTGCCATCAGTGAGTCGCACGGGGGAGGAAGCCAGCCCCAGCATTTT; V gene: TRBV10-3; clone size: -; D gene: -; J gene: TRBJ1-5